This TCR beta chain originates from a study of OX40 agonist ivuxolimab in advanced cancers. V was shortened by 6 bases and J by 1 base, with 5 bases between the two germline ends. This CDR3 has 11 amino acids. Per the germline V gene, CDR1 is SQVTM and CDR2 is ANQGSEA. Assay: immunoSEQ multiplex PCR; the TCRdb copy retains only in-frame clones and omits some. The sample lists approximately 79,000 clones, 94% seen once, with roughly 20% in the top ten. The rearrangement joins TRBV29-1 to TRBJ2-3; D may correspond to TRBD1 or TRBD2 (5 bases each). The sequenced sample was CD4+ or CD8+ T cells sorted from blood, obtained in a trial of the OX40 agonist ivuxolimab. The receptor was isolated from an adult with an advanced solid tumor such as melanoma, head and neck, liver or kidney cancer. The CDR3 nucleotides read TGCAGCGTGGGGGGCACAGATACGCAGTATTTT. This codes for CSVGGTDTQYF.